The sequence of this T cell receptor beta chain was determined in a study of identical twins. Regarding the study as a whole: There is a chance that invariant MAIT and iNKT cells partially muddied zero-insertion analyses.

The CDR3 extends over 15 amino acids. V shed 0 bases and J shed 3 bases, with 12 bases lying between them. Germline values: CDR1 LGHNA, CDR2 YNFKEQ. This clonotype was seen only a few times. Antigen: not known. A single record per CDR3 protein comes from TCRdb applying MiXCR to the 5' RACE reads. The sample carries approximately 1.8 million distinct CDR3 sequences, about 31% recorded once. The chain couples TRBV4-2 to TRBJ2-7; no definite D call. The specimen was cord blood. This sequence was found in a newborn girl in good health. CDR3 sequence (DNA): TGTGCCAGCAGCCAAGAGGCCCGACACCTCTACGAGCAGTACTTC. Its protein product is CASSQEARHLYEQYF.